This TCR beta chain emerged from a study of T cell responses to AZD1222 COVID-19 vaccine. The CDR3 is 15 residues long. V gave up 5 bases and J gave up 2 bases, with 12 bases separating them. Germline assignment: CDR1 SGHTA and CDR2 FQGNSA. Here immunoSEQ multiplex PCR was the method, and the copy in TCRdb shows in-frame clones only, minus some. The sample records 150,000 to 200,000 clones, approximately 91% being singletons. This TCR was sampled from an adult in good health. V gene TRBV7-2 combines with J gene TRBJ2-2; D may be TRBD1 (6 bases). Sample: peripheral blood, taken on day 0 of AZD1222 vaccination. The DNA for the CDR3 is TGTGCCAGCAGCCAAAGACAGGCCAACACCGGGGAGCTGTTTTTT. The encoded protein is CASSQRQANTGELFF. The full variable domain, with the rest looked up from reference TRBV7-2 and TRBJ2-2, is GAGVSQSPSNKVTEKGKDVELRCDPISGHTALYWYRQSLGQGLEFLIYFQGNSAPDKSGLPSDRFSAERTGGSVSTLTIQRTQQEDSAVYLCASSQRQANTGELFFGEGSRLTVL.